These T cell receptor beta chains were read from a single sample in a study of T cells in Graves' hyperthyroidism and ophthalmopathy. TCRdb used MiXCR to reprocess the multiplex PCR reads, holding one entry per CDR3 protein. The sample includes 400,000 to 500,000 distinct CDR3 sequences, roughly 15% of them seen just once. Sequenced input: blood. The receptor source for this set is a man aged 18 to 30 with Graves' ophthalmopathy. The CDR3 runs from the conserved cysteine through the conserved F or W. Fields, in order: J gene, V gene, clone size, CDR3 protein. Clone size is given for some rows only: seen once, a few or many times, or a class if the clone is expanded.

j_call: TRBJ1-6; v_call: TRBV5-5; clone_size: few; cdr3_aa: CASSPDSTSYNSPLHF
j_call: TRBJ1-1; v_call: TRBV11-3; clone_size: many; cdr3_aa: CASTPGIQNTEAFF
j_call: TRBJ1-4; v_call: TRBV5-1; clone_size: many; cdr3_aa: CASSLDATNEKLFF
j_call: TRBJ1-2; v_call: TRBV9; clone_size: many; cdr3_aa: CASSGDRVKDYGYTF
j_call: TRBJ1-5; v_call: TRBV6-1; clone_size: .; cdr3_aa: CASRRGLGGGNQPQHF
j_call: TRBJ1-4; v_call: TRBV5-1; clone_size: once; cdr3_aa: CASSFGLPNEKLFF
j_call: TRBJ2-7; v_call: TRBV5-1; clone_size: many; cdr3_aa: CASSLEGLARNEQYF
j_call: TRBJ1-4; v_call: TRBV11-2; clone_size: many; cdr3_aa: CASSLDPSNQGKLFF
j_call: TRBJ2-5; v_call: TRBV11-3; clone_size: .; cdr3_aa: CAGSSLWGVHAETQYF
j_call: TRBJ2-7; v_call: TRBV12-3/TRBV12-4; clone_size: many; cdr3_aa: CASSPPGSAAEQYF
j_call: TRBJ2-5; v_call: TRBV11-3; clone_size: many; cdr3_aa: CASSLGDRAETQYF
j_call: TRBJ2-7; v_call: TRBV19; clone_size: few; cdr3_aa: CASSIGDSSYEQYF
j_call: TRBJ2-1; v_call: TRBV11-2; clone_size: many; cdr3_aa: CASSLGRSNEQFF
j_call: TRBJ2-7; v_call: TRBV12-3/TRBV12-4; clone_size: many; cdr3_aa: CASSYRDSAYEQYF
j_call: TRBJ2-1; v_call: TRBV10-2; clone_size: many; cdr3_aa: CASTTSVENNEQFF
j_call: TRBJ2-7; v_call: TRBV28; clone_size: few; cdr3_aa: CASKGVYEQYF
j_call: TRBJ2-1; v_call: TRBV7-2; clone_size: many; cdr3_aa: CASSLSASSYNEQFF
j_call: TRBJ2-5; v_call: TRBV6-1; clone_size: few; cdr3_aa: CASTVPTQETQYF
j_call: TRBJ2-3; v_call: TRBV7-9; clone_size: many; cdr3_aa: CASSLPMTDTQYF
j_call: TRBJ2-7; v_call: TRBV2; clone_size: many; cdr3_aa: CASSEWTGVTEQYF
j_call: TRBJ1-6; v_call: TRBV24-1; clone_size: .; cdr3_aa: CATSESSYNSPLHF
j_call: TRBJ1-2; v_call: TRBV2; clone_size: many; cdr3_aa: CASSESNWGYTF